This T cell receptor (beta chain) was sequenced during a study of T cell repertoires in cytomegalovirus infection. Overall study: Public TCR beta signature analysis indicated the presence of both CMV infection and matching HLA type.

General observations from the study: Individuals carrying CMV plus the relevant HLA were identified by cumulative frequency of public TCR beta families. It was HLA-C-restricted CMV-specific TCR beta clonotypes that dominated the response ex vivo.

Trimming removed 0 bases at V and 5 bases at J, with 14 bases between. The germline gives CDR1 SGHKS, CDR2 YYEKEE (reference sequence). The CDR3 has 15 residues. Notes on this clonotype: What it recognizes is unknown.

In TCRdb, the reads were re-called with MiXCR into one record per CDR3 protein. The table shows around 740,000 distinct CDR3 sequences, with 35% occurring only once. The sequence was collected from a human donor in good health (CMV status not recorded). Some clones in this sample may be carry-over from other donors' samples. V gene TRBV5-5 combines with J gene TRBJ2-5, with D perhaps TRBD2 (7 bases). Sample: PBMCs. CDR3 DNA sequence: TGTGCCAGCAGCTTGGAGGGGGGGCGAAGGGAGACCCAGTACTTC. Its translation is CASSLEGGRRETQYF.